Listed below are T cell receptor beta chains from one sample, sequenced in a study of blood T cell repertoires in COVID-19. Profiling relied on immunoSEQ multiplex PCR, and the TCRdb table lists in-frame clones only, not all of them. The table includes hundreds of thousands of clones, around nine tenths detected once. What was sequenced was peripheral blood. The origin of the receptors is a woman between 18 and 29 years old who had recovered from COVID-19. The CDR3 runs from the conserved cysteine through the conserved F or W. Fields, in order: clone size, V gene, J gene, D gene, CDR3 protein, CDR3 DNA. D genes are given only for firm matches. The size entry is marked missing in some rows and otherwise reads once, few, many or a size class.

once	TRBV2	TRBJ1-5	TRBD1	CASSGDRGRGSLNQPQHF	TGTGCCAGCAGCGGGGACAGGGGCCGTGGAAGCCTCAATCAGCCCCAGCATTTT
NA	TRBV5-1	TRBJ2-5	TRBD1	CASSPSQGALGQETQYF	TGCGCCAGCAGTCCTTCACAGGGGGCGCTCGGACAAGAGACCCAGTACTTC
once	TRBV11-2	TRBJ1-6	TRBD1	CASRGQGGYNSPLHF	TGTGCCAGCAGGGGACAGGGGGGTTATAATTCACCCCTCCACTTT
NA	TRBV11-3	TRBJ2-5	NA	CASSLGATGSQETQYF	TGTGCCAGCAGCCTAGGGGCAACAGGGTCCCAAGAGACCCAGTACTTC
once	TRBV5-6	TRBJ2-1	NA	CASSVGLWGEQFF	TGTGCCAGCAGCGTCGGACTCTGGGGTGAGCAGTTCTTC
NA	TRBV19	TRBJ2-4	TRBD1	CASSNPTGLTKNIQYF	TGTGCCAGTAGTAATCCGACAGGGTTAACCAAAAACATTCAGTACTTC
NA	TRBV11-2	TRBJ1-4	NA	CASSNQGWANEKLFF	TGTGCCAGCAGCAACCAGGGTTGGGCTAATGAAAAACTGTTTTTT
NA	TRBV11-2	TRBJ1-1	TRBD1	CASSFGQGGNTEAFF	TGTGCCAGCAGCTTCGGACAGGGGGGTAACACTGAAGCTTTCTTT
NA	TRBV9	TRBJ1-2	NA	CASSGTGFEADGYTF	TGTGCCAGCAGCGGAACAGGGTTCGAGGCGGATGGCTACACCTTC
many	TRBV2	TRBJ2-3	TRBD2	CASSGEWLGTSGRRGDTQYF	TGTGCCAGCAGTGGGGAATGGTTAGGAACTAGCGGGAGAAGGGGAGATACGCAGTATTTT
NA	TRBV7-9	TRBJ1-1	NA	CAGTGGAKMNTEAFF	TGTGCCGGGACTGGGGGGGCTAAAATGAACACTGAAGCTTTCTTT
NA	TRBV7-2	TRBJ2-1	TRBD2	CASSPLAGIYNEQFF	TGTGCCAGCAGCCCGTTAGCGGGTATTTACAATGAGCAGTTCTTC
NA	TRBV19	TRBJ1-4	NA	CASRSGGEKLFF	TGTGCCAGCAGGTCGGGGGGTGAAAAACTGTTTTTT
NA	TRBV30	TRBJ2-5	NA	CAWSVQASPGPQETQYF	TGTGCCTGGAGTGTACAGGCGTCACCCGGCCCCCAAGAGACCCAGTACTTC
NA	TRBV14	TRBJ2-2	TRBD2	CASSPLAGAYGGELFF	TGTGCCAGCAGCCCCCTTGCGGGAGCTTATGGCGGGGAGCTGTTTTTT
NA	TRBV9	TRBJ1-1	TRBD1	CASSPGDRIGGTEAFF	TGTGCCAGCAGCCCAGGGGACAGGATAGGTGGCACTGAAGCTTTCTTT
NA	TRBV5-8	TRBJ2-3	TRBD2	CASSLVLAGPYGYF	TGTGCCAGCAGCTTGGTTCTAGCGGGACCCTACGGGTATTTT
NA	TRBV25-1	TRBJ1-4	NA	CASGDTGWPMFF	TGTGCCAGCGGGGATACAGGGTGGCCTATGTTTTTT
once	TRBV20-1	TRBJ1-5	NA	CSASARNQPQHF	TGCAGTGCAAGTGCCAGAAATCAGCCCCAGCATTTT
NA	TRBV27	TRBJ2-1	TRBD2	CASSSGRLAGVNEQFF	TGTGCCAGCAGTTCCGGTAGACTAGCGGGAGTGAATGAGCAGTTCTTC